The 25 T cell receptor beta chains below all came from one sample that was sequenced in a study of T-cell memory formation after mild COVID-19. MiXCR was run by TCRdb on the 5' RACE reads, yielding one entry per CDR3 protein. Among about 110,000 distinct CDR3 sequences, about 20% were seen once, and the ten largest hold roughly two fifths. Specimen: PBMCs or a T cell subset sorted from them (not recorded which). The receptor set was obtained from a man aged 18 to 30 who had mild COVID-19 (a few samples of this study predate the infection). Cell type and time point are not known.

J is TRBJ2-7 and V is TRBV7-8; no definite D call. The CDR3 runs to 13 residues. Germline lookup yields CDR1 SGHVS and CDR2 FQNEAQ. Between the trimmed V and J ends, which lost 7 bases and 0 bases, there was a span of 10 bases. Written as DNA, the CDR3 is TGTGCCAGCACAAGGTCGGGCTCCTACGAGCAGTACGTC. This translates into CASTRSGSYEQYV.

This clonotype showed up just a few times. The rearrangement uses TRBV19 and TRBJ2-2; 8 bases are a match to TRBD1. The CDR3 has 16 amino acids. Germline CDR1 and CDR2: LNHDA and SQIVND (reference sequence). J lost 0 bases, V lost 6 bases, and 6 bases had no gene match. Here the CDR3 reads CASSNGQGPNTGELFF. Written as DNA, the CDR3 is TGTGCCAGTAGCAACGGACAGGGACCGAACACCGGGGAGCTGTTTTTT.

Ten or more counts support this clonotype. This chain uses TRBV20-1 with TRBJ1-2; D is perhaps TRBD1 (6 bases). The V and J ends lost 5 bases and 3 bases respectively, with 13 bases between them. Germline values: CDR1 DFQATT, CDR2 SNEGSKA (reference sequence). This CDR3 is 13 amino acids long. CDR3: CSAPREGDYGYTF. The CDR3 bases are TGCAGTGCTCCCCGGGAGGGGGACTATGGCTACACCTTC.

This chain connects TRBV10-1 to TRBJ2-3; D is perhaps TRBD2 (5 bases). Trimming took 5 bases from V and 6 from J, leaving 18 bases between them. CDR1 and CDR2 from the germline V gene are WNHNN and SYGVQD (reference sequence). The CDR3 consists of 15 residues. The DNA of the CDR3 is TGCGCCAGCAGTCCCTCGGGGTCCGCCCGCGATACGCAGTATTTT. This gives the protein CASSPSGSARDTQYF.

V gene TRBV5-4 combines with J gene TRBJ2-1; 8 nucleotides align to TRBD1. Germline V gene data show CDR1 as SGHNT and CDR2 as YYREEE (reference sequence). The CDR3 sequence is 14 residues long. Unmatched junction bases numbered 8, after V lost 4 bases and J lost 8 bases. The CDR3 DNA reads TGTGCCAGCAGCCAGGCGGACAGGGACGATGAGCAGTTCTTC. Translation: CASSQADRDDEQFF.

This clonotype came up a few times. The chain employs TRBV10-3 and TRBJ1-1; D not resolved. The germline V and J ends were trimmed by 9 bases and 0 bases, with 20 bases remaining between them. The CDR3 is 16 amino acids. The germline gives CDR1 ENHRY, CDR2 SYGVKD. CDR3 region: CAIAQRRNLMNTEAFF. The CDR3 bases are TGTGCCATTGCCCAACGACGGAACTTAATGAACACTGAAGCTTTCTTT.

V gene TRBV29-1 combines with J gene TRBJ2-7, with 10 bases aligning to TRBD1. Germline CDR1 is SQVTM and CDR2 is ANQGSEA. This CDR3 spans 14 amino acids. Trimming at V came to 6 bases and at J to 2 bases, leaving 7 bases not matched to a gene. The CDR3 spells CSVRTGGRPYEQYF. DNA of the CDR3: TGCAGCGTCAGGACAGGGGGAAGACCCTACGAGCAGTACTTC.

This clonotype appeared a few times. J is TRBJ2-6 and V is TRBV25-1, with D perhaps matching TRBD1 or TRBD2 (5 bases each). Trimming pared 6 bases from V and 1 base from J, leaving 19 bases between. In germline, CDR1 is MGHDK, CDR2 SYGVNS. CDR3 size: 18 residues. CDR3 coding DNA: TGTGCCAGCAGCGCCCCTGTTAGTGGGGGTTCTGGGGCCAACGTCCTGACTTTC. Its protein product is CASSAPVSGGSGANVLTF.

This clonotype has a handful of counts. This chain links TRBV7-9 with TRBJ2-1; 7 bases fit TRBD1. Germline assignment: CDR1 SEHNR and CDR2 FQNEAQ (reference sequence). The CDR3 runs 13 residues. The V and J ends lost 5 bases and 10 bases, in that order; junction bases with no gene match: 8. The CDR3 bases are TGTGCCAGCAGCACAAGACAGGGTAGCGAGCAGTTCTTC. Translating gives CASSTRQGSEQFF.

This clonotype has a single count. This chain links TRBV7-9 with TRBJ2-1, with 13 bases aligning to TRBD2. The V and J ends lost 7 bases and 5 bases, in that order; junction bases with no gene match: 8. Germline-derived CDR1 and CDR2 are SEHNR and FQNEAQ (reference sequence). This CDR3 region has 16 residues. The CDR3 sequence: CASNHRLAGGNNEQFF. CDR3 nucleotide sequence: TGTGCCAGCAACCACCGACTAGCGGGGGGAAACAATGAGCAGTTCTTC.

The V call is TRBV5-1, the J call TRBJ1-4; D gene unclear. The V and J ends lost 4 bases and 2 bases respectively, with 12 bases between them. The germline V gene encodes CDR1 SGHRS and CDR2 YFSETQ. The CDR3 loop spans 15 amino acids. The CDR3 sequence is CASSVNMATNEKLFF. In nucleotides, the CDR3 is TGCGCCAGCAGCGTCAACATGGCGACTAATGAAAAACTGTTTTTT. Combining the CDR3 with reference TRBV5-1 and TRBJ1-4 gives the whole variable domain KAGVTQTPRYLIKTRGQQVTLSCSPISGHRSVSWYQQTPGQGLQFLFEYFSETQRNKGNFPGRFSGRQFSNSRSEMNVSTLELGDSALYLCASSVNMATNEKLFFGSGTQLSVL.

This clonotype was counted only a few times. This chain joins TRBV7-9 and TRBJ2-5, with TRBD1 identical over 7 bases. The germline gives CDR1 SEHNR, CDR2 FQNEAQ (reference sequence). Germline trimming cut 5 bases from V and 5 bases from J; bases unmatched to any gene: 17. This CDR3 comprises 17 residues. CDR3 sequence: CASSPPRQGVSAETQYF. DNA for the CDR3: TGTGCCAGCAGCCCTCCCCGACAGGGAGTATCAGCGGAGACCCAGTACTTC.

V usage is TRBV9 and J usage is TRBJ2-1; possibly TRBD2 for D (6 bases). The V gene's germline CDR1 is SGDLS and CDR2 YYNGEE. The CDR3 covers 13 residues. V was cut by 4 bases and J by 4 bases, with 9 bases left in between. The CDR3 sequence is CASSTGDYNEQFF. Written as DNA, the CDR3 is TGTGCCAGCAGCACGGGGGATTACAATGAGCAGTTCTTC.

For this clonotype: Mismatch with germline at one junction end may stem from a read error. The gene calls are TRBV4-1 and TRBJ2-1; D remains unclear. This CDR3 is 14 amino acids long. Germline values: CDR1 MGHRA, CDR2 YSYEKL. CDR3 nucleotide sequence: TGCACCAGCAGCCAAAGGGTCTCCTACAATGAGCAGTTCTTC. This sequence encodes CTSSQRVSYNEQFF.

The chain employs TRBV6-6 and TRBJ1-1; D is unclear. Germline V CDR1 and CDR2: MNHNY, SVGAGI (reference sequence). Trimming cost V 10 bases and J 11 bases, with 14 bases left between them. There are 10 residues in the CDR3. The CDR3 protein is CATAQGWAFF. Written as DNA, the CDR3 is TGTGCCACCGCACAAGGGTGGGCTTTCTTT.

The chain couples TRBV7-8 to TRBJ2-7; TRBD2 matches at 7 bases. Germline CDR1 and CDR2: SGHVS and FQNEAQ. The CDR3 has 15 amino acids. With 3 bases clipped from V and 0 bases from J, the junction kept 5 bases outside the gene matches. The CDR3 loop reads CASSFRGGSSYEQYF. CDR3 nucleotides: TGTGCCAGCAGCTTCCGCGGGGGAAGCTCCTACGAGCAGTACTTC. The full variable domain, its missing parts supplied by reference TRBV7-8 and TRBJ2-7, is GAGVSQSPRYKVAKRGQDVALRCDPISGHVSLFWYQQALGQGPEFLTYFQNEAQLDKSGLPSDRFFAERPEGSVSTLKIQRTQQEDSAVYLCASSFRGGSSYEQYFGPGTRLTVT.

The V call is TRBV5-1, the J call TRBJ2-4; unclear D gene. CDR3 length equals 16 residues. Germline CDR1 SGHRS, CDR2 YFSETQ. Trimming cost V 0 bases and J 7 bases, with 17 bases left between them. The CDR3 nucleotides are TGCGCCAGCAGCTTGGTAGGCTGGGAAGGGTGGAACATTCAGTACTTC. Its protein is CASSLVGWEGWNIQYF.

The J gene is TRBJ2-5, the V gene TRBV15; tentative D call: TRBD1 (5 bases). Germline V gene lookup returns CDR1 LNHNV and CDR2 YYDKDF (reference sequence). There are 12 residues in the CDR3. The germline V and J ends were trimmed by 1 base and 13 bases, with 13 bases remaining between them. DNA of the CDR3: TGTGCCACCAGCAGAGCAGGGCTTCAACCGTACTTC. It encodes CATSRAGLQPYF.

In its sample, this clonotype was seen a few times. In DNA, the CDR3 is TGCGCCAGCAGCCAGACAGACTCAAACTATGGCTACACCTTC. This encodes CASSQTDSNYGYTF. V is TRBV4-1 and J is TRBJ1-2, with a tentative D call TRBD1 (5 bases). The length of the CDR3 is 14 residues. In germline, CDR1 is MGHRA, CDR2 YSYEKL. Trimming stripped 3 bases from V and 2 bases from J, with 10 bases between.

This chain uses TRBV6-2 or TRBV6-3 with TRBJ2-6; D tentatively fits TRBD1 or TRBD2 (5 bases each). The CDR3 loop spans 16 amino acids. The germline V gene encodes CDR1 MNHEY and CDR2 SVGEGT. V lost 6 bases, J lost 1 base, and 13 bases lay in between. The CDR3 DNA reads as TGTGCCAGCAGCGGGACGGAAAAGTCTGGGGCCAACGTCCTGACTTTC. Translated, it gives CASSGTEKSGANVLTF.

The V call is TRBV20-1, the J call TRBJ1-4, with a possible D match to TRBD1 (5 bases). V lost 5 bases and J lost 2, with 15 bases in between. The CDR3 contains 15 residues. Germline-derived CDR1 and CDR2 are DFQATT and SNEGSKA (reference sequence). This CDR3 reads CSAWGVKETNEKLFF. CDR3 nucleotide sequence: TGCAGTGCTTGGGGCGTAAAGGAGACTAATGAAAAACTGTTTTTT.

This clonotype was seen only a few times. The genes are TRBV6-5 and TRBJ1-6; 9 bases are shared with TRBD1. The J segment lost 7 bases and the V segment lost 4 bases, leaving 2 bases of the junction unmatched. Per the germline V gene, CDR1 is MNHEY and CDR2 is SVGAGI. The CDR3 sequence is 14 residues long. The CDR3 DNA follows: TGTGCCAGCAGTTGGACAGGGGTGAATTCACCCCTCCACTTT. Translating gives CASSWTGVNSPLHF.

This clonotype came up a few times. This chain links TRBV7-9 with TRBJ1-1; a weak D match, TRBD1 (6 bases). Germline V gene sequence: CDR1 SEHNR, CDR2 FQNEAQ (reference sequence). With 5 bases removed from V and 2 bases from J, the gap between germline ends came to 18 bases. CDR3 size: 16 residues. The CDR3 spells CASSPPRGRKNTEAFF. In DNA form, the CDR3 reads TGTGCCAGCAGCCCTCCCCGGGGGCGGAAAAACACTGAAGCTTTCTTT.

This clonotype has only a few counts. The chain links TRBV5-5 to TRBJ1-2; no definite D call. V was pared by 0 bases and J by 5 bases, with 14 bases between. CDR1 is SGHKS and CDR2 is YYEKEE in the germline V gene (reference sequence). This CDR3 contains 15 residues. The CDR3 is CASSLAVVPAYGYTF. The DNA of the CDR3 is TGTGCCAGCAGCTTGGCCGTTGTCCCGGCGTATGGCTACACCTTC.

This clonotype turned up a few times. This chain links TRBV30 with TRBJ2-3; a weak D match, TRBD1 (5 bases). CDR1 and CDR2 from the germline V gene are GTSNPN and SVGIG (reference sequence). The CDR3 consists of 12 residues. V lost 0 bases and J lost 5, with 6 bases in between. CDR3 residues: CAWSVQGDTQYF. The CDR3 coding sequence is TGTGCCTGGAGTGTCCAGGGAGATACGCAGTATTTT.